The 15 T cell receptor beta chains below all came from one sample that was sequenced in a study of OX40 agonist ivuxolimab in advanced cancers. Repertoires were generated with immunoSEQ multiplex PCR, while TCRdb's copy carries only in-frame clones and drops some. The top ten clones hold 1.5% to 2% of a sample with fewer than 90,000 clones, about 90% of them seen once. Sample: CD4+ or CD8+ T cells sorted from blood, taken in a trial of the OX40 agonist ivuxolimab. The receptors stem from an adult with an advanced solid tumor such as melanoma, head and neck, liver or kidney cancer.

CDR3 in amino acids: CASSHNEGVQETQYF. CDR3 sequence (DNA): TGCGCCAGCAGCCATAACGAGGGGGTCCAAGAGACCCAGTACTTC. The V gene is TRBV4-1, the J gene TRBJ2-5; tentatively, D is TRBD1 (6 bases). The CDR3 has 15 amino acids. Germline lookup yields CDR1 MGHRA and CDR2 YSYEKL. V gave up 3 bases and J gave up 1 base, with 12 bases separating them.

The chain carries TRBV7-9 and TRBJ2-1; a weak D match, TRBD1 (6 bases). V dropped 5 bases and J dropped 0 bases, with 11 bases sitting between them. The germline CDR1 and CDR2 sequences are SEHNR and FQNEAQ (reference sequence). This CDR3 is 15 amino acids long. The CDR3: CASSLTGSSYNEQFF. CDR3 in DNA: TGTGCCAGCAGCCTAACAGGGAGCTCCTACAATGAGCAGTTCTTC.

V is TRBV2 and J is TRBJ2-4, with D maybe TRBD1 (6 bases). In germline, CDR1 is SNHLY, CDR2 FYNNEI. V lost 6 bases, J lost 1 base, and 10 bases lay in between. This CDR3 is 14 amino acids long. CDR3 sequence reads: CASRQGLAKNIQYF. In DNA, the CDR3 is TGTGCCAGCAGACAGGGATTGGCCAAAAACATTCAGTACTTC.

The chain is built from TRBV14 and TRBJ2-1, with D unresolved. CDR1 is SGHDN and CDR2 is FVKESK in the germline V gene. The CDR3 runs 14 residues. V was shortened by 4 bases and J by 5 bases, with 12 bases between the two germline ends. CDR3 amino acids: CASSLKRRNNEQFF. For the CDR3, the DNA is TGTGCCAGCAGCCTGAAACGACGAAACAATGAGCAGTTCTTC.

The CDR3 reads CASSLDSSSGNTIYF. The CDR3 bases are TGTGCCAGCAGCTTGGACAGTTCCTCTGGAAACACCATATATTTT. The chain couples TRBV11-2 to TRBJ1-3; D is perhaps TRBD1 (6 bases). The CDR3 is 15 residues long. Germline assignment: CDR1 SGHAT and CDR2 FQNNGV. Trimming stripped 3 bases from V and 0 bases from J, with 9 bases between. The full variable domain, with the rest looked up from reference TRBV11-2 and TRBJ1-3, is EAGVAQSPRYKIIEKRQSVAFWCNPISGHATLYWYQQILGQGPKLLIQFQNNGVVDDSQLPKDRFSAERLKGVDSTLKIQPAKLEDSAVYLCASSLDSSSGNTIYFGEGSWLTVV.

J is TRBJ2-3 and V is TRBV29-1; D is unresolved. V lost 5 bases and J 11 bases, leaving 14 bases between the germline ends. CDR1 SQVTM and CDR2 ANQGSEA come from the germline V gene. The CDR3 covers 11 residues. The chain's CDR3 is CSVNTRWEQYF. CDR3 nucleotide sequence: TGCAGCGTTAATACGAGGTGGGAGCAGTATTTT.

The V gene is TRBV5-1, the J gene TRBJ2-1; TRBD2 matches at 9 bases. J gave up 7 bases and V 3 bases, and 8 bases lay outside the gene matches. The CDR3 is 15 residues long. Germline loops: CDR1 SGHRS, CDR2 YFSETQ. The CDR3 loop is CASSSLASGANEQFF. As DNA, the CDR3 is TGCGCCAGCAGCTCCCTCGCTAGCGGGGCGAATGAGCAGTTCTTC.

This chain links TRBV6-6 with TRBJ1-5; TRBD1 agrees at 10 bases. The CDR3 runs 15 residues. Germline assignment: CDR1 MNHNY and CDR2 SVGAGI (reference sequence). The junction had 2 bases not matched to a gene; V was cut back by 6 bases and J by 0 bases. CDR3 bases: TGTGCCAGCAGGGACAGGGGGGATAGCAATCAGCCCCAGCATTTT. Amino acid sequence: CASRDRGDSNQPQHF.

J is TRBJ1-2 and V is TRBV7-8, with D perhaps TRBD1 (5 bases). V was shortened by 5 bases and J by 5 bases, with 15 bases between the two germline ends. There are 14 residues in the CDR3. Germline assignment: CDR1 SGHVS and CDR2 FQNEAQ. The CDR3 protein is CASSLPGLDYGYTF. CDR3 coding DNA: TGTGCCAGCAGCCTACCGGGGCTCGATTATGGCTACACCTTC.

V and J are TRBV5-1 and TRBJ2-5; 7 nucleotides line up with TRBD1. The J segment lost 2 bases and the V segment lost 4 bases, leaving 2 bases of the junction unmatched. Germline CDR1 is SGHRS and CDR2 is YFSETQ. The CDR3 is 13 amino acids. Here the CDR3 DNA reads TGCGCCAGCAGCCCGGGACAGCAAGAGACCCAGTACTTC. This codes for CASSPGQQETQYF.

This sequence joins TRBV27 and TRBJ2-5, with TRBD2 matching 8 bases. Trimming removed 6 bases from V and 6 bases from J; junction bases left unmatched: 6. The CDR3 covers 13 residues. Germline V gives CDR1 MNHEY, CDR2 SMNVEV (reference sequence). The CDR3 sequence: CASRGSGIKTQYF. The CDR3 nucleotides read TGTGCCAGCAGGGGTAGCGGGATCAAGACCCAGTACTTC.

A single count supports this clone. This rearrangement joins TRBV28 to TRBJ2-1, with 9 nucleotides matching TRBD1. The CDR3 spans 16 residues. Germline values: CDR1 MDHEN, CDR2 SYDVKM. V lost 7 bases, J lost 9 bases, and 16 bases stayed unmatched. CDR3 residues: CASIGTGSPPLGEQFF. The CDR3, as DNA: TGTGCCAGCATCGGGACAGGGTCCCCCCCCCTCGGTGAGCAGTTCTTC. Looking up the rest from reference TRBV28 and TRBJ2-1 gives the full variable domain: DVKVTQSSRYLVKRTGEKVFLECVQDMDHENMFWYRQDPGLGLRLIYFSYDVKMKEKGDIPEGYSVSREKKERFSLILESASTNQTSMYLCASIGTGSPPLGEQFFGPGTRLTVL.

The chain employs TRBV2 and TRBJ1-1, with D uncertain. Between the trimmed V and J ends, which lost 8 bases and 1 base, there was a span of 11 bases. Per germline, CDR1 SNHLY and CDR2 FYNNEI. The CDR3 length is 13 residues. DNA for the CDR3: TGTGCCAGCGGAACTCAGGAGAACACTGAAGCTTTCTTT. Translation gives CASGTQENTEAFF.

The genes are TRBV6-1 and TRBJ2-7; D is possibly TRBD1 (6 bases). Germline V gene data show CDR1 as MNHNS and CDR2 as SASEGT. This CDR3 has 17 amino acids. V lost 4 bases, J lost 0 bases, and 19 bases lay in between. DNA for the CDR3: TGTGCCAGCAGTGCATTTAAGTCGGACAGTTACTCCTACGAGCAGTACTTC. This translates into CASSAFKSDSYSYEQYF.

This clone was recorded only once. The chain combines TRBV6-6 with TRBJ1-1; 7 nucleotides line up with TRBD1. Trimming removed 10 bases from V and 0 bases from J; junction bases left unmatched: 8. Germline CDR1 is MNHNY and CDR2 is SVGAGI (reference sequence). The CDR3 contains 14 residues. CDR3 residues: CATAAGTVNTEAFF. The CDR3, as DNA: TGTGCCACTGCGGCCGGGACAGTGAACACTGAAGCTTTCTTT.